The present entry profiles one T cell receptor beta chain with its context. This sample is part of a study of blood T cell repertoires in COVID-19. Across 20 to 25 US areas, participants ranged in age from roughly 18 to 95 years. Two negative PCRs, clearance, or symptom resolution characterized the recovered Cohort 3 donors. Repertoires were generated with immunoSEQ multiplex PCR, while TCRdb's copy carries only in-frame clones and drops some. The profile shows hundreds of thousands of clones, about 85% of them singletons. The sample consisted of PBMCs or T cells enriched from blood (not recorded which). The sequence was collected from a woman aged 50 to 60 who had recovered from COVID-19.

The CDR3 DNA is TGCAGTGCTAATCCGGGGGAAAAACTGTTTTTT. Its translation is CSANPGEKLFF. The gene calls are TRBV20-1 and TRBJ1-4, with D unresolved. The ends were cut back, 4 bases at V and 8 bases at J, with 8 bases in the middle. The CDR3 extends over 11 amino acids. Germline CDR1 is DFQATT and CDR2 is SNEGSKA (reference sequence).